The entry below gives a single T cell receptor (beta chain) sequence along with its context. Its antigen is not yet known. No much larger clonotype is one base removed from it; base qualities were not supplied. TCRbeta CDR3 regions were amplified from genomic DNA using the immunoSEQ Assay, a bias-controlled multiplex PCR. As for the original processing: The number of nucleated cells in each sample was estimated by amplification of reference gene primers within the assay. To quantify the absolute abundance of each unique TCRbeta CDR3 rearrangement, sequence reads were collapsed and filtered. For each sample, productive Simpson clonality was calculated by taking the square root of Simpson's diversity index across productive rearrangements. This immuneACCESS table, as held by TCRdb, lists in-frame sequences with V and J called but not all clones. Of the missing ones, under half trace to an unresolved V gene in checked studies; the others have no known cause. V and J calls and clone size are those listed in that table; D and trimming were worked out from the DNA. The sample yields approximately 180,000 clones; roughly 87% were counted once. The biggest ten clones account for roughly 1.5% of the sample.

The collaborating institutions used their own protocols to collect whole blood in K2EDTA tubes. Collaborator samples were shipped for TCRbeta analysis as frozen whole blood, isolated PBMCs, or DNA extracted from either sample type. The data were taken from a study of blood T cell repertoires in COVID-19 (dated by TCRdb to 2019 to 2021). For the study in its entirety: Samples from collaborators originated in the United States, Italy and Spain and spanned both the acute and convalescent phases of COVID-19. The prospective study material was composed of cDNA or gDNA derived from T cells, B-cell-depleted T cells, or PBMCs. Deeply sampled blood TCRbeta repertoires from subjects exposed to, actively infected with, or recovered from COVID-19 were included in the dataset. The repertoires were released in a freely available public database intended as a resource for research on the immune response to SARS-CoV-2. Samples were obtained from the ongoing ImmuneRACE study (first 160 participants) and from about 1,300 subjects provided by 6 global collaborators. Sample metadata almost always included a de-identified subject ID, COVID-19 status, age in years and sex. Where available, HLA class I and class II types were taken from metadata supplied by the sample provider and were not determined by assay-based typing. General conclusions and limits of the study: Clinical and demographic metadata were provided uncurated, with the amount varying by source and participant.

V lost 7 bases and J lost 4 bases; the stretch between them is 16 bases long. Reading from cysteine to phenylalanine, the CDR3 counts 14 amino acids. The CDR3 DNA has 42 bases and is translated from base 1. The germline V gene (reference sequence) specifies LNHDA as CDR1 and SQIVND as CDR2. The sequence derives from a woman between 45 and 60 years old with acute or convalescent COVID-19. Recombination joined TRBV19 with TRBJ2-5; the D segment could be TRBD2, given 6 matching bases. Sequences were obtained from peripheral blood. The CDR3 here reads CASNPEGRRETQYF. The sequenced DNA: TGTGCCAGTAACCCGGAGGGCCGGCGAGAGACCCAGTACTTC.